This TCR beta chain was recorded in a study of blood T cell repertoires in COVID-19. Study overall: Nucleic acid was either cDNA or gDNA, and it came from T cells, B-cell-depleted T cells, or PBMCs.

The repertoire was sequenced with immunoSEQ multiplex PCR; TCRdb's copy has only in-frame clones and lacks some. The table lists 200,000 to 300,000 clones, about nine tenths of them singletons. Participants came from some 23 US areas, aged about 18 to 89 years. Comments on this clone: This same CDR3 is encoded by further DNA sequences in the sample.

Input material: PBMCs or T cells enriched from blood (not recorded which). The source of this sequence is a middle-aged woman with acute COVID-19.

The CDR3 spells CASSPSTGYEQYV. The CDR3 nucleotides read TGTGCCAGCTCACCTTCAACAGGCTACGAGCAGTACGTC. The gene calls are TRBV18 and TRBJ2-7; the D gene is possibly TRBD1 (5 bases). Trimming took off 3 bases at V and 3 bases at J, with 9 bases between the two ends. The length of the CDR3 is 13 residues. Germline CDR1 is KGHSH and CDR2 is LQKENI.